This T cell receptor (beta chain) was retrieved from a study of blood T cells in healthy people across ages. Study-wide background: Template switching recovered approximately one barcoded beta molecule for every two T cells. Overall study results and limits: Per million T cells, TCR beta diversity dropped roughly linearly as age increased.

CDR1 LNHNV and CDR2 YYDKDF come from the germline V gene (reference sequence). CDR3 length: 17 amino acids. V was pared by 2 bases and J by 3 bases, with 12 bases of the junction left unmatched. In the case of this clonotype: Antigen: not known.

Sample-barcoded 5' priming and a J-beta primer mix drove a second PCR of roughly 6 to 12 cycles. One entry per CDR3 protein, called by TCRdb with MiXCR from the 5' RACE reads. The table has 550,000 to 650,000 distinct CDR3 sequences, 25% to 35% seen once; the top ten hold around a sixth. Sequenced sample: blood. The chain is built from TRBV15 and TRBJ2-7; TRBD1 agrees at 8 bases. This receptor was taken from an elderly woman in good health. The CDR3 DNA reads as TGTGCCACCAGCAGACAGGGACAGGAGCTAAATGTCTACGAGCAGTACTTC. This codes for CATSRQGQELNVYEQYF.